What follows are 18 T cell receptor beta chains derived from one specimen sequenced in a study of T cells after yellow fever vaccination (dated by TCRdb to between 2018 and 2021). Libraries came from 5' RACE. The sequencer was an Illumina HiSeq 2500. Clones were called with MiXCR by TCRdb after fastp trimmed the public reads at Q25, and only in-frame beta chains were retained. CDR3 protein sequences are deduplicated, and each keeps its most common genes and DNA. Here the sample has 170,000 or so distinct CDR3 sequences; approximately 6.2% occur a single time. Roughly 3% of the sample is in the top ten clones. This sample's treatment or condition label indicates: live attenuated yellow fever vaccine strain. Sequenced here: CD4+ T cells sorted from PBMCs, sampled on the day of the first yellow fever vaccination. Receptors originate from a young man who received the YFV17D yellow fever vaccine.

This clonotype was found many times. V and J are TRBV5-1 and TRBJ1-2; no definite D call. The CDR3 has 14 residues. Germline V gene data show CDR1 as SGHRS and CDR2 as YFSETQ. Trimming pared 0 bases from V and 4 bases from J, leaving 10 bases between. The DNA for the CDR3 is TGCGCCAGCAGCTTGGAGGGAACGGGCTATGGCTACACCTTC. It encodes CASSLEGTGYGYTF. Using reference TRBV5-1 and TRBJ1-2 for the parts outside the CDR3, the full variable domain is KAGVTQTPRYLIKTRGQQVTLSCSPISGHRSVSWYQQTPGQGLQFLFEYFSETQRNKGNFPGRFSGRQFSNSRSEMNVSTLELGDSALYLCASSLEGTGYGYTFGSGTRLTVV.

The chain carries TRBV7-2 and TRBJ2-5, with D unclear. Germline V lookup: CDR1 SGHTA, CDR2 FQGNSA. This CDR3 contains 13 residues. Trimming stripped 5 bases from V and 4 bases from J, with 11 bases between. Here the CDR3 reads CASSRGYGETQYF. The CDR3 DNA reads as TGTGCCAGCAGCAGAGGCTACGGAGAGACCCAGTACTTC.

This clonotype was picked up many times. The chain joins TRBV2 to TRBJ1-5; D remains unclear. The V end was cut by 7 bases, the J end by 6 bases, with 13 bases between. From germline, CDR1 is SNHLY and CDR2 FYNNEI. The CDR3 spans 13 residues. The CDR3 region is CASISEEAQPQHF. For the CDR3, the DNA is TGTGCCAGCATATCCGAGGAGGCTCAGCCCCAGCATTTT.

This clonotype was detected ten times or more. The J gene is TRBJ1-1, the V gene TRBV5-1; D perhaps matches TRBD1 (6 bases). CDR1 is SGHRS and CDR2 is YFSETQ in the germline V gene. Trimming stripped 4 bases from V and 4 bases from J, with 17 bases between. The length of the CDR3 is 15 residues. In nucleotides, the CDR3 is TGCGCCAGCAGCATGAGTGGTGGGGGGGCCACTGAAGCTTTCTTT. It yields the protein CASSMSGGGATEAFF.

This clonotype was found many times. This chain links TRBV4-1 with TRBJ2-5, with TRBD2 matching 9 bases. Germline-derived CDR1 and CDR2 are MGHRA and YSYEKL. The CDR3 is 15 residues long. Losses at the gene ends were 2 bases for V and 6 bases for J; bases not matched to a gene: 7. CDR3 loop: CASSQPTSGRKTQYF. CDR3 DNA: TGCGCCAGCAGCCAACCGACTAGCGGTAGGAAGACCCAGTACTTC.

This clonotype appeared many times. DNA of the CDR3: TGTGCCACCAGTGACTCCAGACCCGGGCATGAGACCCAGTACTTC. Protein: CATSDSRPGHETQYF. The gene calls are TRBV24-1 and TRBJ2-5; D is undetermined. Germline assignment: CDR1 KGHDR and CDR2 SFDVKD. V was cut by 4 bases and J by 5 bases, with 16 bases left in between. This CDR3 comprises 15 residues.

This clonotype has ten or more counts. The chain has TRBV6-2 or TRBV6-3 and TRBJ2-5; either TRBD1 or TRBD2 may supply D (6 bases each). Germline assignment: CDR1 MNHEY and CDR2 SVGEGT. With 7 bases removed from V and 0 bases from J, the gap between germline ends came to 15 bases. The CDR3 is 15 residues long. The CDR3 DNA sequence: TGTGCCAGCAACTCCGTGGGGGGCAACCAAGAGACCCAGTACTTC. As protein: CASNSVGGNQETQYF.

The CDR3 here is CASSQVGGETEAFF. The DNA for the CDR3 is TGCGCCAGCAGCCAAGTGGGGGGGGAGACTGAAGCTTTCTTT. This sequence joins TRBV4-3 and TRBJ1-1, with D perhaps TRBD1 (5 bases). V was shortened by 1 base and J by 5 bases, with 11 bases between the two germline ends. Germline assignment: CDR1 LGHNA and CDR2 YSLEER. The CDR3 sequence is 14 residues long.

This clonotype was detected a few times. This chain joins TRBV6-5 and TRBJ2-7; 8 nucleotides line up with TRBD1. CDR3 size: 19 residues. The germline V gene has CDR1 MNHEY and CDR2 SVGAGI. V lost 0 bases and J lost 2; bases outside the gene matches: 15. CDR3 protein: CASSYSRGRTGKRTYEQYF. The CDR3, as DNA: TGTGCCAGCAGTTACTCCCGTGGCAGGACAGGGAAGCGAACCTACGAGCAGTACTTC.

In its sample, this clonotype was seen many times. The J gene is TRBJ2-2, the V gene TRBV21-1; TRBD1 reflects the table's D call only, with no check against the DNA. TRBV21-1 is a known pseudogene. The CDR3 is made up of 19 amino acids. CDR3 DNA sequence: TGTGCCAGCAGCAAAACCAATGGGGCAGGGGTACGGAACACCGGGGAGCTGTTTTTT. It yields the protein CASSKTNGAGVRNTGELFF.

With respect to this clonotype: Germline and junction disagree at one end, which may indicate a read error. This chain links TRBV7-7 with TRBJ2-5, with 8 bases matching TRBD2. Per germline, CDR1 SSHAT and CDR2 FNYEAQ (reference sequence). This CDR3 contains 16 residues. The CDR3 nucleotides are TGTGCTAGCAGTTTGTCAGGCCGGGGGGGACAAGAGACCCAGTACTTC. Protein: CASSLSGRGGQETQYF.

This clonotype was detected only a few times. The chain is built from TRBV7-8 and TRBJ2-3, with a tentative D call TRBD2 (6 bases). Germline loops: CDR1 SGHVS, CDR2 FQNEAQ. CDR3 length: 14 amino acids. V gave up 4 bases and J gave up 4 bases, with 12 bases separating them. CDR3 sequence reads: CASSSTPGADTQYF. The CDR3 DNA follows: TGTGCCAGCAGCTCGACCCCGGGAGCAGATACGCAGTATTTT.

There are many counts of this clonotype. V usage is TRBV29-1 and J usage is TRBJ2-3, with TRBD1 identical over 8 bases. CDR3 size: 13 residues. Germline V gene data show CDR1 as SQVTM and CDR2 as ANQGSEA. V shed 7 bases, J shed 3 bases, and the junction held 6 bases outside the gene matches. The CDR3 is CSAPGGGTDTQYF. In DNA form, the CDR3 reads TGCAGCGCTCCAGGGGGCGGGACAGATACGCAGTATTTT.

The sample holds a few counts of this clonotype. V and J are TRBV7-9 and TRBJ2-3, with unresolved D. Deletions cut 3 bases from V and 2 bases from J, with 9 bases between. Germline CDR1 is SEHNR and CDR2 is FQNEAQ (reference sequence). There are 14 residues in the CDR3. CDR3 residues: CASSFSLPTDTQYF. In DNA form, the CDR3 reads TGTGCCAGCAGCTTCTCCCTACCCACAGATACGCAGTATTTT.

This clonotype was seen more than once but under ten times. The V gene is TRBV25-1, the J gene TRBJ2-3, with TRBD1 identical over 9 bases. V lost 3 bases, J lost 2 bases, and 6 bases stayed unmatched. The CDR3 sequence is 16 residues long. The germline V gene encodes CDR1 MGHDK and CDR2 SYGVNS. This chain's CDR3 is CASSEGTGLTTDTQYF. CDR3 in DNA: TGTGCCAGCAGTGAGGGGACAGGGTTGACCACAGATACGCAGTATTTT.

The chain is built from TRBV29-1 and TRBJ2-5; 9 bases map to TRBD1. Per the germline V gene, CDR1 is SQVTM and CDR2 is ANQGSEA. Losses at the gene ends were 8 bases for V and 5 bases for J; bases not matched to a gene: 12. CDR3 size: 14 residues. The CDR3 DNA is TGCAGCCATAAGTTGTACGGGACAGGGGAGACCCAGTACTTC. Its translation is CSHKLYGTGETQYF. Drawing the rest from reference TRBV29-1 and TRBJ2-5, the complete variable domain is SAVISQKPSRDICQRGTSLTIQCQVDSQVTMMFWYRQQPGQSLTLIATANQGSEATYESGFVIDKFPISRPNLTFSTLTVSNMSPEDSSIYLCSHKLYGTGETQYFGPGTRLLVL.

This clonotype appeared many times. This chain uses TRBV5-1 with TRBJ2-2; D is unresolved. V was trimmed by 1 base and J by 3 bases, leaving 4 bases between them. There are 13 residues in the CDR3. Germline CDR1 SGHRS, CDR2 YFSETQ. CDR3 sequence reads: CASSLMDTGELFF. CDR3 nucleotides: TGCGCCAGCAGCTTGATGGACACCGGGGAGCTGTTTTTT. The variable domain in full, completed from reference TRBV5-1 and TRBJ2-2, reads KAGVTQTPRYLIKTRGQQVTLSCSPISGHRSVSWYQQTPGQGLQFLFEYFSETQRNKGNFPGRFSGRQFSNSRSEMNVSTLELGDSALYLCASSLMDTGELFFGEGSRLTVL.

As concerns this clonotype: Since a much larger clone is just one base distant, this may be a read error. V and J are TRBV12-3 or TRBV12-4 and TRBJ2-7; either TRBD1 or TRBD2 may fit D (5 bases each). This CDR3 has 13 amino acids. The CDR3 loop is CASSPGPKRGRHF. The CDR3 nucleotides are TGTGCCAGCAGTCCCGGACCGAAAAGGGGACGGCACTTC.